These T cell receptor beta chains were read from a single sample in a study of blood T cell repertoires in COVID-19. The table came from immunoSEQ multiplex PCR; TCRdb's copy has only in-frame clones and leaves some out. The table includes under 300,000 clones, roughly 90% detected once. The sample was PBMCs or T cells enriched from blood (not recorded which). The receptors were gathered from a woman aged 25 to 45 who had recovered from COVID-19. Each CDR3 is given with its conserved first and last residue. D genes are given only for firm matches.

TRBJ2-1,TRBV21-1,-,CASSWREGEGEQFF
TRBJ1-6,TRBV5-1,-,CASSPDSNSPLHF
TRBJ2-7,TRBV7-9,-,CASSLGLDSSSYEQYF
TRBJ2-5,TRBV7-8,TRBD2,CASSRTSGDQETQYF
TRBJ1-5,TRBV27,-,CASSFQYRSGNQPQHF
TRBJ1-1,TRBV12-3/TRBV12-4,-,CASSLLRGAEAFF
TRBJ2-5,TRBV10-2,-,CASSGGETQYF
TRBJ1-6,TRBV3-1/TRBV3-2,-,CASSQDSYNSPLHF
TRBJ1-4,TRBV28,-,CASSFAVTNEKLFF
TRBJ2-1,TRBV24-1,TRBD2,CATSDLDRGDEQFF
TRBJ1-6,TRBV28,-,CASSYRPLYSPLHF
TRBJ1-5,TRBV27,TRBD1,CASSLSHTGGTQPQHF
TRBJ1-2,TRBV4-3,TRBD1,CASSQALDRDYGYTF
TRBJ1-3,TRBV18,TRBD1,CASSPGQHVFSGNTIYF
TRBJ1-3,TRBV29-1,TRBD1,CSVGLGTAGNTIYF
TRBJ1-1,TRBV12-3/TRBV12-4,-,CASSSGFRTEAFF